What follows describes a single T cell receptor beta chain. The data were produced by immunoSEQ multiplex PCR, yet TCRdb's version contains in-frame clones alone and is incomplete. This sample yields around 300,000 clones, of which roughly 90% are seen a single time; approximately 1% belongs to the top ten. With V trimmed by 7 bases and J by 6 bases, 11 bases remained unmatched. This CDR3 contains 14 residues. Germline V lookup: CDR1 SNHLY, CDR2 FYNNEI. This sample is part of a study of blood T cell repertoires in COVID-19. Overall study context: The United States, Italy and Spain provided the acute and convalescent COVID-19 samples.

The chain is built from TRBV2 and TRBJ2-7, with 8 bases aligning to TRBD1. The clonotype was recovered from a woman aged 25 to 45 who had recovered from COVID-19. Sequenced input: PBMCs or T cells enriched from blood (not recorded which). CDR3 in amino acids: CASTPNLQGGEQYF. The DNA of the CDR3 is TGTGCCAGCACCCCGAATTTACAGGGGGGCGAGCAGTACTTC. Drawing the rest from reference TRBV2 and TRBJ2-7, the complete variable domain is EPEVTQTPSHQVTQMGQEVILRCVPISNHLYFYWYRQILGQKVEFLVSFYNNEISEKSEIFDDQFSVERPDGSNFTLKIRSTKLEDSAMYFCASTPNLQGGEQYFGPGTRLTVT.